This TCR beta chain was identified during a study of cytomegalovirus exposure and HLA in healthy donors. Study at large: The roughly 120 million unique TCR beta sequences, from roughly 170 million T cells, were found by an earlier analysis.

This clone was picked up one time. Its antigen is undetermined. The CDR3 covers 16 residues. Trimming took 4 bases from V and 2 from J; bases not matched to a gene: 7. Germline values: CDR1 SGHTA, CDR2 FQGNSA. Vbeta (60) and Jbeta (13) primers were used in the PCR. The assay was immunoSEQ multiplex PCR, and TCRdb's table has in-frame clones only and misses some. Among some 190,000 clones listed, over 65% were seen once. Findings of the study overall: When analyzed later, a missense DCLRE1C variant was found to be linked to TCR beta V- and J-gene trimming. The likely explanation for a cluster of highly shared sequence variants was sequencing artifact.

The source is a man between 18 and 29 years old in good health and CMV-seronegative. The gene calls are TRBV7-2 and TRBJ1-4; 7 nucleotides align to TRBD1. The sample taken for sequencing was PBMCs. CDR3: CASSSRPGQTNEKLFF. The CDR3 region has the DNA TGTGCCAGCAGCTCAAGACCGGGACAGACTAATGAAAAACTGTTTTTT.